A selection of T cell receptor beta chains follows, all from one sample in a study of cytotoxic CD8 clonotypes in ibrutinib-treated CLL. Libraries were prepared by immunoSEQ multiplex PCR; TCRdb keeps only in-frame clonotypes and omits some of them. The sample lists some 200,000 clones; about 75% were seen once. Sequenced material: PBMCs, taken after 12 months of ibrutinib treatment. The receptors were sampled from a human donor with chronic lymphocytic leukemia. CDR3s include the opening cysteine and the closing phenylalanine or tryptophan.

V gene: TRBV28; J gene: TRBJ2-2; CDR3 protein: CASSFPTGELFF
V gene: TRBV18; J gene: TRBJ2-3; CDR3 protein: CASSPPGVNTQYF
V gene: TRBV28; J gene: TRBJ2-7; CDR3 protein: CASSPYSYEQYF
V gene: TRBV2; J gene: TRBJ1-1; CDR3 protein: CASSPIPGLAAFF
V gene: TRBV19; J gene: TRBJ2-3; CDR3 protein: CASSPRTSGRADTQYF
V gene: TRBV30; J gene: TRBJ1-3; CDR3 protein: CALHRYSGHGNTIYF
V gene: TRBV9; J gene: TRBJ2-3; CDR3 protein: CASSLRGGGLEDTQYF
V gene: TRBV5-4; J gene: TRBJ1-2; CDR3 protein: CASTGDRVDGYTF
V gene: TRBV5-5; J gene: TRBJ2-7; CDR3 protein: CASSLTGDLHEQYF
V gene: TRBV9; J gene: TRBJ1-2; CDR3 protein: CASSAHTGSGGYTF
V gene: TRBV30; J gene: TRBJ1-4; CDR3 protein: CAWGDRGLSNEKLFF
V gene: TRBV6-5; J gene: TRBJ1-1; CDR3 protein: CASRQGPNTEAFF
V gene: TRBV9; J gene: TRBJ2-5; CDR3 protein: CASSVRDRYQETQYF
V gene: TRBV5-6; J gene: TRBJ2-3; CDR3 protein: CASSFRITTQYF
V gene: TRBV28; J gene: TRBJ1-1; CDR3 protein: CASNQGLRNTEAFF
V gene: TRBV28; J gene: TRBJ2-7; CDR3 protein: CASGGQAGASWDEQYF
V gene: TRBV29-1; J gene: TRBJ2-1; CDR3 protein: CSVHRGRFGEQFF
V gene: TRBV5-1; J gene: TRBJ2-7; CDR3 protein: CASSPGGVSSYEQYF
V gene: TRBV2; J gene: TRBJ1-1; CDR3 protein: CASSWDTRNTEAFF
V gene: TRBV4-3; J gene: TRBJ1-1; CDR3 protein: CASSPSQGNTEAFF
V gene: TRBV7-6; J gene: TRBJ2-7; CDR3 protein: CASSFWSGSSYEQYF
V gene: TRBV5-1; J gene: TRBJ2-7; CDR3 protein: CASREGTWISYEQYF